One and the same sample provided the 26 T cell receptor beta chains below, sequenced in a study of T cells in Graves' hyperthyroidism and ophthalmopathy. The source material, RNA transcripts, was used to amplify TCR beta CDR3 regions. With the HTBI primer set, the TCR CDR3 went through a first round of RT-PCR. TCRdb reprocessed the multiplex PCR reads via MiXCR and lists one record per CDR3 protein. The data hold around 280,000 distinct CDR3 sequences, with roughly 15% observed a single time. What was sequenced was blood. The receptor source for this set is a woman aged 30 to 39 with Graves' hyperthyroidism that later progressed to Graves' ophthalmopathy.

Turning to this clonotype: One junction end does not reproduce the germline sequence, and a read error may be involved. This chain connects TRBV7-3 to TRBJ1-1, with D unresolved. Germline assignment: CDR1 SGHTA and CDR2 FQGTGA. The length of the CDR3 is 13 residues. CDR3 bases: TGTGTCAGCAGCCTCACCGGGAGAACTGAAGCTTTCTTT. It codes for CVSSLTGRTEAFF.

This clonotype was seen more than once but under ten times. This chain links TRBV19 with TRBJ2-6; 9 bases are shared with TRBD1. The V segment lost 6 bases and the J segment 4 bases; nucleotides outside the gene matches: 10. The CDR3 extends over 17 amino acids. Germline V gene lookup returns CDR1 LNHDA and CDR2 SQIVND (reference sequence). CDR3 amino acids: CASRLGQGISGANVLTF. The CDR3 bases are TGTGCCAGTAGATTGGGACAGGGCATCTCCGGGGCCAACGTCCTGACTTTC.

This clonotype came up many times. This sequence joins TRBV3-1 and TRBJ2-7; D not resolved. From germline, CDR1 is LGHDT and CDR2 YNNKEL (reference sequence). The CDR3 is 14 amino acids. Trimming removed 1 base from V and 4 bases from J, with 11 bases in between. The CDR3 coding sequence is TGTGCCAGCAGCCAAGCTTTGGCGGATTACGAGCAGTACTTC. Amino acids: CASSQALADYEQYF.

This clonotype was observed at least ten times. The chain combines TRBV7-9 with TRBJ2-2; 11 nucleotides line up with TRBD2. J lost 1 base, V lost 5 bases, and 6 bases had no gene match. CDR1 SEHNR and CDR2 FQNEAQ come from the germline V gene (reference sequence). This CDR3 contains 17 residues. The CDR3 region has the DNA TGTGCCAGCAGCCGATCCGGACTAGCGGGGAACACCGGGGAGCTGTTTTTT. This encodes CASSRSGLAGNTGELFF.

This clonotype was counted many times. The rearrangement links TRBV28 to TRBJ1-1, with 7 bases lining up with TRBD1. Germline V gives CDR1 MDHEN, CDR2 SYDVKM. Trimming at V came to 6 bases and at J to 1 base, leaving 11 bases not matched to a gene. The CDR3 consists of 16 residues. The CDR3 protein is CASSPLPTGKNTEAFF. CDR3 sequence (DNA): TGTGCCAGCAGCCCGCTCCCGACAGGGAAGAACACTGAAGCTTTCTTT.

This clonotype was recorded at least ten times. V is TRBV28 and J is TRBJ1-2, with 11 bases fitting TRBD1. CDR3 size: 15 residues. Germline V gene lookup returns CDR1 MDHEN and CDR2 SYDVKM. The V and J ends lost 3 bases and 8 bases, in that order; junction bases with no gene match: 8. The CDR3, as DNA: TGTGCCAGCAGTTTCCTCGGACAGGGGGCGGTCGGCTACACCTTC. It specifies CASSFLGQGAVGYTF.

This clonotype has ten or more counts. V is TRBV11-2 and J is TRBJ2-3; no reliable D call. The V and J ends lost 5 bases and 6 bases respectively, with 12 bases between them. Germline CDR1 and CDR2: SGHAT and FQNNGV. The CDR3 covers 13 residues. The CDR3 reads CASSKLKTDTQYF. CDR3 in DNA: TGTGCCAGCAGCAAACTCAAGACTGATACGCAGTATTTT.

This clonotype was recorded many times. This rearrangement joins TRBV4-1 to TRBJ1-1; the D gene is possibly TRBD1 (5 bases). The CDR3 consists of 16 residues. The germline CDR1 and CDR2 sequences are MGHRA and YSYEKL. Trimming took off 0 bases at V and 1 base at J, with 12 bases between the two ends. The chain's CDR3 is CASSQEGQGGNTEAFF. CDR3 bases: TGCGCCAGCAGCCAAGAAGGGCAGGGCGGGAACACTGAAGCTTTCTTT.

This clonotype was seen at least ten times. The chain employs TRBV20-1 and TRBJ2-5; D gene unclear. V was trimmed by 4 bases and J by 3 bases, leaving 12 bases between them. The germline gives CDR1 DFQATT, CDR2 SNEGSKA (reference sequence). The CDR3 loop spans 13 amino acids. CDR3 bases: TGCAGTGCTATGCTTCTCGGAGAAGAGACCCAGTACTTC. It specifies CSAMLLGEETQYF.

This clonotype occurred many times. The J gene is TRBJ1-2, the V gene TRBV6-2 or TRBV6-3, with 7 nucleotides matching TRBD1. Germline trimming cut 6 bases from V and 7 bases from J; bases unmatched to any gene: 17. Germline CDR1 reads MNHEY; CDR2 reads SVGEGT. This CDR3 spans 16 amino acids. The CDR3 protein is CASSSYIDRAKSGYTF. DNA of the CDR3: TGTGCCAGCAGCAGTTATATCGACAGGGCAAAGTCTGGCTACACCTTC.

This clonotype was counted many times. This chain uses TRBV28 with TRBJ2-7, with D perhaps assigned TRBD1 or TRBD2 (5 bases each). Germline V lookup: CDR1 MDHEN, CDR2 SYDVKM. CDR3 size: 14 residues. V was cut by 10 bases and J by 0 bases, with 16 bases left in between. The CDR3 spells CAIHGTASSYEQYF. In DNA, the CDR3 is TGTGCCATCCATGGGACGGCGAGCTCCTACGAGCAGTACTTC.

This clonotype showed up many times. V is TRBV10-3 and J is TRBJ1-2, with TRBD1 matching over 7 bases. The CDR3 is made up of 12 amino acids. CDR1 is ENHRY, CDR2 SYGVKD, per germline. J lost 7 bases, V lost 8 bases, and 7 bases had no gene match. The DNA of the CDR3 is TGTGCCATCGGGGGACAGACGGGTGGCTACACCTTC. Amino acids: CAIGGQTGGYTF.

This chain's CDR3 is CASSQEWAPGRQETQYF. The CDR3 bases are TGCGCCAGCAGCCAAGAGTGGGCCCCGGGGAGGCAAGAGACCCAGTACTTC. The genes are TRBV4-1 and TRBJ2-5; D is perhaps TRBD2 (6 bases). CDR1 is MGHRA and CDR2 is YSYEKL in the germline V gene. V lost 0 bases, J lost 2 bases, and 16 bases lay in between. The CDR3 has 17 amino acids.

The sample holds many counts of this clonotype. J is TRBJ2-1 and V is TRBV28; D gene ambiguous. CDR3 size: 12 residues. Trimming cost V 6 bases and J 8 bases, with 11 bases left between them. CDR1 is MDHEN, CDR2 SYDVKM, per germline. The CDR3 region is CASSLTPYEQFF. DNA of the CDR3: TGTGCCAGCAGCTTGACCCCGTATGAGCAGTTCTTC. The entire variable domain, with the rest obtained from reference TRBV28 and TRBJ2-1, is as follows: DVKVTQSSRYLVKRTGEKVFLECVQDMDHENMFWYRQDPGLGLRLIYFSYDVKMKEKGDIPEGYSVSREKKERFSLILESASTNQTSMYLCASSLTPYEQFFGPGTRLTVL.

The chain joins TRBV6-2 or TRBV6-3 to TRBJ1-1, with D hard to call. The CDR3 has 14 amino acids. Trimming took off 5 bases at V and 4 bases at J, with 14 bases between the two ends. Germline CDR1 is MNHEY and CDR2 is SVGEGT. The CDR3: CASSVRLGGTEAFF. CDR3 DNA sequence: TGTGCCAGCAGTGTTCGGCTTGGAGGCACTGAAGCTTTCTTT.

At least ten counts were recorded for this clonotype. The rearrangement uses TRBV12-5 and TRBJ2-1; 7 bases agree with TRBD2. The CDR3 covers 19 residues. Germline V gene lookup returns CDR1 LGHNT and CDR2 FRNRAP. Trimming took 0 bases from V and 0 from J; bases not matched to a gene: 11. CDR3 residues: CASGLVLDGGRSSYNEQFF. The CDR3 nucleotides read TGTGCTAGTGGTTTGGTACTCGACGGGGGGAGGAGCTCCTACAATGAGCAGTTCTTC.

This chain joins TRBV13 and TRBJ2-7; TRBD2 agrees at 9 bases. Germline-derived CDR1 and CDR2 are PRHDT and FYEKMQ (reference sequence). V lost 5 bases, J lost 6 bases, and 11 bases stayed unmatched. The CDR3 runs to 15 residues. The CDR3: CASSQRTSAPLEQYF. DNA for the CDR3: TGTGCCAGCAGCCAAAGGACTAGCGCACCCCTCGAGCAGTACTTC. Full variable domain (outside the CDR3, taken from reference TRBV13 and TRBJ2-7): AAGVIQSPRHLIKEKRETATLKCYPIPRHDTVYWYQQGPGQDPQFLISFYEKMQSDKGSIPDRFSAQQFSDYHSELNMSSLELGDSALYFCASSQRTSAPLEQYFGPGTRLTVT.

The chain combines TRBV4-2 with TRBJ1-3; D is perhaps TRBD1 (6 bases). This CDR3 spans 17 amino acids. Per the germline V gene, CDR1 is LGHNA and CDR2 is YNFKEQ. Between the trimmed V and J ends, which lost 2 bases and 0 bases, there was a span of 14 bases. The CDR3 sequence is CASSQLMGGSSGNTIYF. The CDR3 bases are TGTGCCAGCAGCCAACTAATGGGGGGCAGCTCTGGAAACACCATATATTTT.

V and J are TRBV30 and TRBJ1-4, with unresolved D. Trimming shortened V by 1 base and J by 7 bases, and 7 bases separated the two germline ends. There are 12 residues in the CDR3. In germline, CDR1 is GTSNPN, CDR2 SVGIG (reference sequence). The CDR3 loop is CAWSASTEKLFF. The CDR3 region has the DNA TGTGCCTGGAGTGCCTCGACTGAAAAACTGTTTTTT.

This clonotype was seen many times. This chain links TRBV30 with TRBJ1-1; 10 bases agree with TRBD1. The CDR3 length is 13 residues. The germline CDR1 and CDR2 sequences are GTSNPN and SVGIG (reference sequence). V was pared by 4 bases and J by 10 bases, with 9 bases of the junction left unmatched. The CDR3 is CAWTDRDRGRAFF. In nucleotides, the CDR3 is TGTGCCTGGACCGACAGGGACAGGGGCAGAGCTTTCTTT.

The table lists this clonotype with many counts. The CDR3 spells CSARGSGSITGELFF. The CDR3 nucleotides read TGCAGTGCTAGAGGTAGCGGGAGTATCACCGGGGAGCTGTTTTTT. The chain has TRBV20-1 and TRBJ2-2, with 9 positions matching TRBD2. This CDR3 region has 15 residues. With 1 base clipped from V and 4 bases from J, the junction kept 4 bases outside the gene matches. Germline CDR1 DFQATT, CDR2 SNEGSKA (reference sequence).

This clonotype appeared many times. This sequence joins TRBV20-1 and TRBJ1-1, with a weak D call TRBD1 (6 bases). V lost 3 bases to trimming and J lost 6 bases, with 14 bases between them. Per the germline V gene, CDR1 is DFQATT and CDR2 is SNEGSKA (reference sequence). CDR3 length equals 13 residues. The CDR3 nucleotides are TGCAGTGCTAGTTGGGGGGCTCAGCCTGAAGCTTTCTTT. Protein product: CSASWGAQPEAFF.

This clonotype was recorded a few times. The chain carries TRBV19 and TRBJ2-7, with D possibly TRBD1 on 6 matching bases. The CDR3 has 18 residues. CDR1 is LNHDA, CDR2 SQIVND, per germline (reference sequence). Trimming cost V 8 bases and J 2 bases, with 28 bases left between them. The CDR3 protein is CASVKLYEDSNATYEQYF. Here the CDR3 DNA reads TGTGCCAGTGTAAAGCTGTATGAGGACAGTAACGCAACCTACGAGCAGTACTTC.

With respect to this clonotype: It may be a read error: a sequence one base away is much more abundant. This chain uses TRBV12-3 or TRBV12-4 with TRBJ2-7; TRBD1 matches 9 bases. Trimming at V came to 6 bases and at J to 5 bases, leaving 14 bases not matched to a gene. The CDR3 extends over 16 amino acids. CDR3 DNA sequence: TGTGCCAGCAGCGAAACCATCGGGACAGGGCGCCACGAGCAGTACTTC. Residues: CASSETIGTGRHEQYF.

This clonotype has ten or more counts. This chain links TRBV13 with TRBJ2-7, with D maybe TRBD2 (5 bases). Germline V gene lookup returns CDR1 PRHDT and CDR2 FYEKMQ (reference sequence). Trimming pared 5 bases from V and 5 bases from J, leaving 19 bases between. There are 15 residues in the CDR3. DNA for the CDR3: TGTGCCAGCAGCGAAACCGTGACTAAGGTCCACGAGCAGTACTTC. Encoded protein: CASSETVTKVHEQYF.

This clonotype was observed at least ten times. V gene TRBV5-5 combines with J gene TRBJ2-3, with D tentatively TRBD2 (5 bases). Germline V CDR1 and CDR2: SGHKS, YYEKEE (reference sequence). The CDR3 runs to 16 residues. V was clipped by 1 base and J by 0 bases, with 12 bases between them. CDR3 residues: CASSLSFWTSTDTQYF. As DNA, the CDR3 is TGTGCCAGCAGCTTGTCATTCTGGACTAGCACAGATACGCAGTATTTT.